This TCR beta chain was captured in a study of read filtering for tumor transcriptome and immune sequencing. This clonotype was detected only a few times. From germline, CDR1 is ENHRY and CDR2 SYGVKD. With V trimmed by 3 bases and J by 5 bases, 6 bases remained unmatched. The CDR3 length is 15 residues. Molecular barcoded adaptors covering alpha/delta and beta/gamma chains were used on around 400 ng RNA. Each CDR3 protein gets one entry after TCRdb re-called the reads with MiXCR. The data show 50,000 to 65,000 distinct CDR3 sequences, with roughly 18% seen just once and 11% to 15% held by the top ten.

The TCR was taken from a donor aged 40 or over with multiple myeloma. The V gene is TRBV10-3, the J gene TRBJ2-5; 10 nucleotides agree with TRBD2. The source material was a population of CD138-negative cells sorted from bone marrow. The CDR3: CAISDSASGSETQYF. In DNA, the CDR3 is TGTGCCATCAGTGATAGCGCTAGCGGGAGTGAGACCCAGTACTTC.